This T cell receptor beta chain is from a study of cytomegalovirus exposure and HLA in healthy donors. Germline lookup yields CDR1 SGHTA and CDR2 FQGNSA. The CDR3 runs to 14 residues. The V end lost 7 bases, the J end lost 3 bases, and 13 bases lay between the germline ends. The PCR made use of 60 Vbeta and 13 Jbeta primers. TCRdb keeps only in-frame clones here, not all; method: immunoSEQ multiplex PCR. Here the sample spans about 160,000 clones, about four fifths being singletons. The sequenced sample was PBMCs. The clonotype comes from a man aged 25 to 40 in good health and CMV-seronegative. This chain links TRBV7-2 with TRBJ1-3; D is perhaps TRBD1 (5 bases). The DNA of the CDR3 is TGTGCCAGCACTTTGGGGGGAATTGGAAACACCATATATTTT. Translation gives CASTLGGIGNTIYF.